This is a list of T cell receptor beta chains from one sample in a study of shared clonotypes between healthy human individuals. Assay used: immunoSEQ multiplex PCR; TCRdb lists only in-frame clones, some missing. Of around 2.1 million clones detected, approximately 95% appear once; the ten largest clones hold roughly 0.13%. Sequenced: naive CD4+ T cells sorted from blood. These receptors came from a man aged 18 to 29 in good health. The CDR3 runs from the conserved cysteine through the conserved F or W. D genes are given only for firm matches. Where a row states a size, it is once, few, many or the class of an expanded clone; other rows omit it.

d_call: NA
clone_size: NA
j_call: TRBJ2-2
v_call: TRBV5-1
cdr3_aa: CASSFRVDTGELFF
cdr3_nt: TGCGCCAGCAGCTTCCGTGTCGACACCGGGGAGCTGTTTTTT

d_call: NA
clone_size: NA
j_call: TRBJ1-5
v_call: TRBV5-1
cdr3_aa: CASSLDNYSNQPQHF
cdr3_nt: TGCGCCAGCAGCTTGGACAACTATAGCAATCAGCCCCAGCATTTT

d_call: NA
clone_size: NA
j_call: TRBJ1-5
v_call: TRBV6-1
cdr3_aa: CASSGGVLANQPQHF
cdr3_nt: TGTGCCAGCAGTGGTGGGGTTCTCGCGAATCAGCCCCAGCATTTT

d_call: TRBD2
clone_size: NA
j_call: TRBJ2-7
v_call: TRBV2
cdr3_aa: CASSEIAGGGNEQYF
cdr3_nt: TGTGCCAGCAGTGAAATAGCGGGAGGTGGCAACGAGCAGTACTTC

d_call: TRBD1
clone_size: NA
j_call: TRBJ1-2
v_call: TRBV10-3
cdr3_aa: CATRGGGGYGYTF
cdr3_nt: TGTGCCACCAGGGGAGGGGGCGGCTATGGCTACACCTTC

d_call: TRBD2
clone_size: NA
j_call: TRBJ2-1
v_call: TRBV29-1
cdr3_aa: CSVLNPGTSLDNEQFF
cdr3_nt: TGCAGCGTCCTCAACCCTGGGACTAGCCTCGACAATGAGCAGTTCTTC

d_call: NA
clone_size: NA
j_call: TRBJ1-3
v_call: TRBV5-8
cdr3_aa: CASSHGNTIYF
cdr3_nt: TGTGCCAGCAGCCACGGAAACACCATATATTTT

d_call: TRBD2
clone_size: once
j_call: TRBJ2-5
v_call: TRBV5-4
cdr3_aa: CASSSTSGRGGETQYF
cdr3_nt: TGTGCCAGCAGTTCGACTAGCGGGAGGGGAGGGGAGACCCAGTACTTC

d_call: NA
clone_size: NA
j_call: TRBJ1-4
v_call: TRBV18
cdr3_aa: CASSPGAANEKLFF
cdr3_nt: TGTGCCAGCTCACCAGGGGCGGCTAATGAAAAACTGTTTTTT

d_call: NA
clone_size: NA
j_call: TRBJ1-1
v_call: TRBV6-6
cdr3_aa: CASSRTEMNTEAFF
cdr3_nt: TGTGCCAGCAGTCGGACAGAGATGAACACTGAAGCTTTCTTT

d_call: NA
clone_size: NA
j_call: TRBJ1-3
v_call: TRBV30
cdr3_aa: CAWTTRGEAIYF
cdr3_nt: TGTGCCTGGACCACCCGGGGAGAGGCCATATATTTT

d_call: NA
clone_size: NA
j_call: TRBJ2-7
v_call: TRBV28
cdr3_aa: CASSGGRAGSYEQYF
cdr3_nt: TGTGCCAGCAGTGGGGGAAGGGCAGGCTCCTACGAGCAGTACTTC

d_call: NA
clone_size: NA
j_call: TRBJ2-3
v_call: TRBV5-1
cdr3_aa: CASSPGSGLEYTQYF
cdr3_nt: TGCGCCAGCAGCCCGGGAAGTGGTCTCGAGTACACGCAGTATTTT

d_call: NA
clone_size: NA
j_call: TRBJ1-4
v_call: TRBV30
cdr3_aa: CAWSLLAEKLFF
cdr3_nt: TGTGCCTGGAGTCTACTGGCTGAAAAACTGTTTTTT

d_call: NA
clone_size: NA
j_call: TRBJ2-3
v_call: TRBV7-2
cdr3_aa: CASSLSADTQYF
cdr3_nt: TGTGCCAGCAGCTTATCCGCAGATACGCAGTATTTT

d_call: NA
clone_size: NA
j_call: TRBJ1-1
v_call: TRBV2
cdr3_aa: CASSEVTSGDAFF
cdr3_nt: TGTGCCAGCAGTGAAGTTACGTCTGGGGACGCTTTCTTT

d_call: NA
clone_size: once
j_call: TRBJ2-7
v_call: TRBV12-5
cdr3_aa: CASALGSTYEQYF
cdr3_nt: TGTGCTAGTGCTTTGGGGAGCACCTACGAGCAGTACTTC

d_call: NA
clone_size: NA
j_call: TRBJ1-2
v_call: TRBV19
cdr3_aa: CASTYRASRDARGYTF
cdr3_nt: TGTGCCAGTACCTATCGGGCGAGTCGGGACGCAAGGGGCTACACCTTC

d_call: NA
clone_size: NA
j_call: TRBJ1-2
v_call: TRBV2
cdr3_aa: CASILQPGQLKGNYGYTF
cdr3_nt: TGTGCCAGCATCCTACAACCGGGACAACTGAAAGGAAACTATGGCTACACCTTC

d_call: NA
clone_size: NA
j_call: TRBJ2-3
v_call: TRBV7-9
cdr3_aa: CASSYEITDTQYF
cdr3_nt: TGTGCCAGCAGTTACGAGATAACAGATACGCAGTATTTT

d_call: TRBD1
clone_size: NA
j_call: TRBJ1-1
v_call: TRBV10-1
cdr3_aa: CASSRTGSTEAFF
cdr3_nt: TGCGCCAGCAGTCGGACAGGGAGTACTGAAGCTTTCTTT

d_call: NA
clone_size: NA
j_call: TRBJ2-7
v_call: TRBV6-5
cdr3_aa: CASSYGPIYEQYF
cdr3_nt: TGTGCCAGCAGCTACGGGCCGATCTACGAGCAGTACTTC

d_call: NA
clone_size: NA
j_call: TRBJ2-5
v_call: TRBV11-1
cdr3_aa: CASSYRDGSGDQYF
cdr3_nt: TGTGCCAGCAGCTACCGGGACGGCAGTGGGGACCAGTACTTC

d_call: TRBD1
clone_size: NA
j_call: TRBJ2-2
v_call: TRBV18
cdr3_aa: CASSPPTGGLGELFF
cdr3_nt: TGTGCCAGCTCACCACCGACAGGGGGACTCGGGGAGCTGTTTTTT

d_call: TRBD1
clone_size: NA
j_call: TRBJ1-2
v_call: TRBV29-1
cdr3_aa: CSVDEQGIGYTF
cdr3_nt: TGCAGCGTTGATGAACAGGGGATTGGCTACACCTTC

d_call: NA
clone_size: NA
j_call: TRBJ1-2
v_call: TRBV27
cdr3_aa: CATKWTDANYGYTF
cdr3_nt: TGTGCCACCAAATGGACAGACGCTAACTATGGCTACACCTTC

d_call: NA
clone_size: NA
j_call: TRBJ2-5
v_call: TRBV30
cdr3_aa: CAWTTGQETQYF
cdr3_nt: TGTGCCTGGACAACGGGGCAAGAGACCCAGTACTTC

d_call: NA
clone_size: NA
j_call: TRBJ2-7
v_call: TRBV6-1
cdr3_aa: CASSQSTKGPYEQYF
cdr3_nt: TGTGCCAGCTCCCAGTCGACCAAGGGGCCCTACGAGCAGTACTTC

d_call: TRBD1
clone_size: NA
j_call: TRBJ1-3
v_call: TRBV5-1
cdr3_aa: CASSADRAGNTIYF
cdr3_nt: TGCGCCAGCAGCGCGGACAGGGCGGGAAACACCATATATTTT

d_call: TRBD1
clone_size: NA
j_call: TRBJ1-2
v_call: TRBV18
cdr3_aa: CASSPAGQGQLGYGYTF
cdr3_nt: TGTGCCAGCTCACCAGCCGGACAGGGGCAGCTGGGCTATGGCTACACCTTC

d_call: TRBD2
clone_size: NA
j_call: TRBJ2-5
v_call: TRBV5-8
cdr3_aa: CASSKQLAGGQETQYF
cdr3_nt: TGTGCCAGCAGCAAACAACTAGCGGGGGGGCAAGAGACCCAGTACTTC

d_call: TRBD2
clone_size: once
j_call: TRBJ2-3
v_call: TRBV7-2
cdr3_aa: CASSSGLFGTDTQYF
cdr3_nt: TGTGCCAGCAGCTCGGGACTATTCGGGACAGATACGCAGTATTTT

d_call: NA
clone_size: NA
j_call: TRBJ2-5
v_call: TRBV25-1
cdr3_aa: CASSPWTDQETQYF
cdr3_nt: TGTGCCAGCAGTCCCTGGACGGACCAAGAGACCCAGTACTTC

d_call: TRBD2
clone_size: NA
j_call: TRBJ2-7
v_call: TRBV12-5
cdr3_aa: CASGRGRLAGASTYEQYF
cdr3_nt: TGTGCTAGTGGTCGAGGTAGACTAGCGGGAGCCTCCACCTACGAGCAGTACTTC

d_call: TRBD1
clone_size: NA
j_call: TRBJ1-1
v_call: TRBV6-1
cdr3_aa: CASSAQGGGGTEAFF
cdr3_nt: TGTGCCAGCAGTGCTCAGGGGGGGGGTGGCACTGAAGCTTTCTTT

d_call: NA
clone_size: NA
j_call: TRBJ2-1
v_call: TRBV10-1
cdr3_aa: CASRNSNNEQFF
cdr3_nt: TGCGCCAGCAGGAATAGCAACAATGAGCAGTTCTTC

d_call: NA
clone_size: NA
j_call: TRBJ1-5
v_call: TRBV28
cdr3_aa: CASMNLGGQPQHF
cdr3_nt: TGTGCCAGCATGAACCTCGGGGGTCAGCCCCAGCATTTT

d_call: NA
clone_size: NA
j_call: TRBJ1-3
v_call: TRBV9
cdr3_aa: CASSVEIWNSGNTIYF
cdr3_nt: TGTGCCAGCAGCGTAGAGATCTGGAACTCTGGAAACACCATATATTTT

d_call: NA
clone_size: NA
j_call: TRBJ2-1
v_call: TRBV5-1
cdr3_aa: CASYSGASSYNEQFF
cdr3_nt: TGCGCCAGCTACTCAGGGGCCAGCTCCTACAATGAGCAGTTCTTC

d_call: NA
clone_size: NA
j_call: TRBJ1-4
v_call: TRBV6-1
cdr3_aa: CASSERLTTNEKLFF
cdr3_nt: TGTGCCAGCAGTGAAAGGCTTACAACTAATGAAAAACTGTTTTTT

d_call: NA
clone_size: NA
j_call: TRBJ2-5
v_call: TRBV2
cdr3_aa: CASRPNQETQYF
cdr3_nt: TGTGCCAGTCGCCCCAACCAAGAGACCCAGTACTTC

d_call: NA
clone_size: NA
j_call: TRBJ2-5
v_call: TRBV9
cdr3_aa: CASSPSVLPFQETQYF
cdr3_nt: TGTGCCAGCAGCCCTAGCGTCCTTCCATTTCAAGAGACCCAGTACTTC

d_call: NA
clone_size: NA
j_call: TRBJ2-5
v_call: TRBV5-4
cdr3_aa: CASSLAWGQETQYF
cdr3_nt: TGTGCCAGCAGCTTGGCCTGGGGACAAGAGACCCAGTACTTC

d_call: TRBD1
clone_size: NA
j_call: TRBJ2-3
v_call: TRBV7-9
cdr3_aa: CASSRAGGMADTQYF
cdr3_nt: TGTGCCAGCAGTCGAGCAGGGGGCATGGCAGATACGCAGTATTTT

d_call: TRBD2
clone_size: NA
j_call: TRBJ2-2
v_call: TRBV6-1
cdr3_aa: CASSEPLAGMNTGELFF
cdr3_nt: TGTGCCAGCAGTGAGCCACTAGCGGGAATGAACACCGGGGAGCTGTTTTTT

d_call: NA
clone_size: NA
j_call: TRBJ1-4
v_call: TRBV6-6
cdr3_aa: CASSQGFDEKLFF
cdr3_nt: TGTGCCAGCAGTCAGGGATTCGATGAAAAACTGTTTTTT